This T cell receptor (beta chain) was sequenced in a study of blood T cell repertoires in COVID-19. In the study overall: PBMCs, B-cell-depleted T cells, or T cells provided the cDNA or gDNA that made up the material.

TCRdb's copy holds only in-frame clones and misses some; the assay was immunoSEQ multiplex PCR. The data contain 210,000 or so clones, about 83% of them singletons. V lost 1 base to trimming and J lost 3 bases, with 6 bases between them. Germline CDR1 and CDR2: LGHNA and YNFKEQ. CDR3 size: 13 residues. This clone occurred once. Sequenced input: peripheral blood. The clonotype was recovered from a woman aged 25 to 39 with COVID-19, enrolled during active disease. This rearrangement joins TRBV4-2 to TRBJ1-1; D gene ambiguous. In nucleotides, the CDR3 is TGTGCCAGCAGCCAAGTACGAGACACTGAAGCTTTCTTT. This sequence encodes CASSQVRDTEAFF.